The present T cell receptor beta chain was sequenced within a study of chemoradiotherapy in HPV16-positive cancers. Study-wide results and limits: HPV-specific T cells were functionally defined from only a couple of HPV16-positive patients.

TCRdb's table, derived via immunoSEQ multiplex PCR, lists solely in-frame clones and lacks some. The table has some 10,000 clones, about 83% seen once. Germline V lookup: CDR1 SEHNR, CDR2 FQNEAQ (reference sequence). CDR3 length equals 14 residues. The V gene lost 5 bases and the J gene lost 2 bases, with 12 bases spanning the gap. Repeated repertoire sampling spanned the course of chemoradiotherapy. In this sample, this clone is large. What it binds is not known. Within the sample, other DNA sequences also encode this same CDR3. The rearrangement links TRBV7-9 to TRBJ2-5, with D perhaps TRBD1 or TRBD2 (5 bases each). This sample comprised blood, obtained from a patient who underwent chemoradiotherapy. The origin of this receptor is a human donor with HPV-associated anogenital cancer. The CDR3 DNA is TGTGCCAGCAGCCTCCGGGACGGACAAGAGACCCAGTACTTC. Protein sequence: CASSLRDGQETQYF.